The 27 T cell receptor beta chains below come from one sample, sequenced in a study of blood T cell repertoires in COVID-19. The data were produced by immunoSEQ multiplex PCR, yet TCRdb's version contains in-frame clones alone and is incomplete. The table has about 47,000 clones, 83% seen once; the top ten hold 7% to 8.5%. Sequenced input: peripheral blood. The receptors come from a man in his sixties with active COVID-19.

The chain recombines TRBV6-5 with TRBJ1-3; no firm D call. The CDR3 has 13 amino acids. V dropped 6 bases and J dropped 4 bases, with 10 bases sitting between them. Germline V gene lookup returns CDR1 MNHEY and CDR2 SVGAGI. The CDR3 DNA is TGTGCCAGCAGCCCATCCGGGGGAAACACCATATATTTT. Translating gives CASSPSGGNTIYF.

The chain couples TRBV30 to TRBJ1-4, with D unresolved. Germline V gene data show CDR1 as GTSNPN and CDR2 as SVGIG (reference sequence). The CDR3 extends over 15 amino acids. Trimming took off 1 base at V and 0 bases at J, with 9 bases between the two ends. CDR3 in amino acids: CAWSDRYSTNEKLFF. CDR3 nucleotides: TGTGCCTGGAGTGACAGATACTCAACTAATGAAAAACTGTTTTTT.

The DNA of the CDR3 is TGTGCCAGCTCCCCCGGTTCGTCGGGGTTCACAGATACGCAGTATTTT. Translated: CASSPGSSGFTDTQYF. This chain connects TRBV18 to TRBJ2-3; D possibly corresponds to TRBD2 (5 bases). Germline V gene lookup returns CDR1 KGHSH and CDR2 LQKENI. The CDR3 extends over 16 amino acids. Trimming shortened V by 6 bases and J by 2 bases, and 18 bases separated the two germline ends.

The chain couples TRBV28 to TRBJ2-1, with D possibly TRBD2 on 6 matching bases. CDR3 size: 13 residues. Germline CDR1 reads MDHEN; CDR2 reads SYDVKM. V shed 5 bases and J shed 11 bases, with 16 bases lying between them. CDR3 protein: CASSLPPGVKQFF. The DNA for the CDR3 is TGTGCCAGCAGTCTCCCCCCGGGGGTCAAGCAGTTCTTC.

The chain uses TRBV30 and TRBJ2-7, with D maybe TRBD2 (5 bases). Germline V gives CDR1 GTSNPN, CDR2 SVGIG (reference sequence). V gave up 1 base and J gave up 2 bases, with 6 bases separating them. CDR3 size: 12 residues. Here the CDR3 reads CAWSGGTYEQYF. Written as DNA, the CDR3 is TGTGCCTGGAGTGGAGGGACCTACGAGCAGTACTTC.

The V gene is TRBV5-6, the J gene TRBJ2-5; tentative D call: TRBD1 (6 bases). The CDR3 spans 15 residues. The germline V and J ends were trimmed by 2 bases and 1 base, with 12 bases remaining between them. The germline V gene has CDR1 SGHDT and CDR2 YYEEEE. CDR3 sequence (DNA): TGTGCCAGCAGCTTTGAAGCGGACAGCCAAGAGACCCAGTACTTC. It is translated as CASSFEADSQETQYF.

The rearrangement links TRBV9 to TRBJ2-5, with D unresolved. The CDR3 is made up of 15 amino acids. Looked up from germline, CDR1 is SGDLS and CDR2 is YYNGEE. The ends were cut back, 0 bases at V and 4 bases at J, with 13 bases in the middle. DNA for the CDR3: TGTGCCAGCAGCGTAGCTGTGGCACCTAGAGAGACCCAGTACTTC. Residues: CASSVAVAPRETQYF. The complete variable domain, with remaining parts taken from reference TRBV9 and TRBJ2-5, reads DSGVTQTPKHLITATGQRVTLRCSPRSGDLSVYWYQQSLDQGLQFLIQYYNGEERAKGNILERFSAQQFPDLHSELNLSSLELGDSALYFCASSVAVAPRETQYFGPGTRLLVL.

V and J are TRBV19 and TRBJ1-3; a weak D match, TRBD1 (5 bases). The CDR3 has 12 residues. V gave up 6 bases and J gave up 8 bases, with 11 bases separating them. Germline-derived CDR1 and CDR2 are LNHDA and SQIVND (reference sequence). CDR3 sequence reads: CASRTLGDTIYF. The CDR3 DNA sequence: TGTGCCAGTAGAACCTTAGGGGACACCATATATTTT.

This rearrangement joins TRBV14 to TRBJ1-4, with 8 bases that match TRBD1. Trimming took 4 bases from V and 8 from J; bases not matched to a gene: 9. The germline V gene has CDR1 SGHDN and CDR2 FVKESK. This CDR3 spans 15 amino acids. The CDR3 DNA reads TGTGCCAGCAGCCGAGTGGACAGGGTAGGGGAAAAACTGTTTTTT. Amino acids: CASSRVDRVGEKLFF.

The rearrangement links TRBV5-3 to TRBJ2-3, with 9 bases aligning to TRBD2. TRBV5-3 is an ORF, with its function uncertain. The CDR3 sequence is 18 residues long. V lost 0 bases, J lost 3 bases, and 11 bases stayed unmatched. CDR3: CARSLEGAAGGLTDTQYF. DNA for the CDR3: TGTGCCAGAAGCTTGGAAGGCGCGGCGGGAGGGCTTACAGATACGCAGTATTTT.

This clone was seen just once. CDR3 DNA: TGTGCCAGCAGCCAAACCAGGGACTCCTACAATGAGCAGTTCTTC. Its translation is CASSQTRDSYNEQFF. V and J are TRBV3-1 (or the pseudogene TRBV3-2) and TRBJ2-1, with D perhaps TRBD1 (5 bases). The V gene's germline CDR1 is LGHDT and CDR2 YNNKEL (reference sequence). This CDR3 is built from 15 residues. V dropped 2 bases and J dropped 0 bases, with 8 bases sitting between them.

The rearrangement links TRBV27 to TRBJ2-6; 8 nucleotides agree with TRBD1. Per the germline V gene, CDR1 is MNHEY and CDR2 is SMNVEV (reference sequence). The CDR3 is 17 residues long. The V gene end was trimmed by 5 bases and the J gene end by 0 bases; junction bases not matched to a gene: 6. The CDR3 loop reads CASSHRTGSSGANVLTF. CDR3 nucleotide sequence: TGTGCCAGCAGTCACCGGACAGGGAGCTCTGGGGCCAACGTCCTGACTTTC.

The V call is TRBV19, the J call TRBJ1-1; a possible D gene is TRBD1 (5 bases). This CDR3 region has 13 residues. Trimming shortened V by 7 bases and J by 4 bases, and 13 bases separated the two germline ends. Per germline, CDR1 LNHDA and CDR2 SQIVND (reference sequence). For the CDR3, the DNA is TGTGCCAGTACGGAGGGGTGGGGCACTGAAGCTTTCTTT. Amino acids: CASTEGWGTEAFF.

The chain uses TRBV15 and TRBJ2-7; the D gene is possibly TRBD2 (6 bases). CDR1 LNHNV and CDR2 YYDKDF come from the germline V gene (reference sequence). This CDR3 is 15 amino acids long. Trimming took 0 bases from V and 1 from J, leaving 10 bases between them. The DNA for the CDR3 is TGTGCCACCAGCAGAGAATTGGAGGGTTCCTACGAGCAGTACTTC. Amino acid sequence: CATSRELEGSYEQYF.

A single count supports this clone. This chain connects TRBV4-2 to TRBJ1-2; 10 positions match TRBD1. This CDR3 is 16 amino acids long. V gave up 4 bases and J gave up 7 bases; unmatched junction bases: 12. Germline values: CDR1 LGHNA, CDR2 YNFKEQ. The CDR3 DNA sequence: TGTGCCAGCAGCCCAGCCCCCGGGACAGGGGCCGCTGGCTACACCTTC. Residues: CASSPAPGTGAAGYTF.

The gene calls are TRBV11-2 and TRBJ2-1; no firm D call. CDR1 and CDR2 (germline): SGHAT, FQNNGV. CDR3 length: 16 residues. The V end lost 2 bases, the J end lost 4 bases, and 15 bases lay between the germline ends. The CDR3 spells CASSLIFGRVYNEQFF. The CDR3 DNA sequence: TGTGCCAGCAGCTTAATATTTGGCCGGGTGTACAATGAGCAGTTCTTC.

This sequence joins TRBV7-2 and TRBJ2-7, with 7 bases fitting TRBD2. CDR3 length: 13 residues. Germline CDR1 is SGHTA and CDR2 is FQGNSA. V was clipped by 4 bases and J by 6 bases; unmatched bases: 6. The CDR3 protein is CASSSGLGAEQYF. CDR3 DNA sequence: TGTGCCAGCAGCTCCGGACTAGGGGCCGAGCAGTACTTC.

The rearrangement uses TRBV9 and TRBJ2-7; 7 bases are a match to TRBD1. Per germline, CDR1 SGDLS and CDR2 YYNGEE. The CDR3 extends over 15 amino acids. Losses at the gene ends were 5 bases for V and 9 bases for J; bases not matched to a gene: 17. The CDR3 sequence is CASSPRPGQEVGQYF. CDR3 nucleotide sequence: TGTGCCAGCAGTCCCCGCCCCGGACAGGAAGTCGGGCAGTACTTC.

V and J are TRBV6-6 and TRBJ1-2, with D possibly being TRBD1 (5 bases). The germline gives CDR1 MNHNY, CDR2 SVGAGI (reference sequence). The V end lost 7 bases, the J end lost 5 bases, and 20 bases lay between the germline ends. The CDR3 is made up of 15 amino acids. CDR3 bases: TGTGCCAGCACTACCATGGACACGGGTGGATATGGCTACACCTTC. Its protein is CASTTMDTGGYGYTF.

The chain has TRBV28 and TRBJ1-4; D may be TRBD1 (5 bases). Germline CDR1 MDHEN, CDR2 SYDVKM. The CDR3 has 15 residues. Trimming stripped 7 bases from V and 2 bases from J, with 14 bases between. The CDR3 bases are TGTGCCAGCACATATGGCGGGGGTACTAATGAAAAACTGTTTTTT. Amino acids: CASTYGGGTNEKLFF.

V usage is TRBV2 and J usage is TRBJ2-7; D possibly corresponds to TRBD2 (5 bases). V was trimmed by 8 bases and J by 0 bases, leaving 14 bases between them. Per the germline V gene, CDR1 is SNHLY and CDR2 is FYNNEI. The CDR3 spans 14 residues. The CDR3: CASRDHVTSYEQYF. CDR3 DNA: TGTGCCAGCCGGGATCACGTTACCTCCTACGAGCAGTACTTC.

The rearrangement links TRBV4-3 to TRBJ1-1, with TRBD1 matching over 7 bases. The CDR3 sequence is 22 residues long. Germline loops: CDR1 LGHNA, CDR2 YSLEER. The V gene end was trimmed by 0 bases and the J gene end by 0 bases; junction bases not matched to a gene: 22. The CDR3 bases are TGCGCCAGCAGCCAAGATATTGGGTTTGGGGACAGTCGTGTCCACATGAACACTGAAGCTTTCTTT. As protein: CASSQDIGFGDSRVHMNTEAFF.

The chain couples TRBV9 to TRBJ2-2; 15 bases agree with TRBD2. CDR3 size: 19 residues. Germline V gene lookup returns CDR1 SGDLS and CDR2 YYNGEE. Trimming cost V 0 bases and J 3 bases; bases outside gene matches: 6. The CDR3 coding sequence is TGTGCCAGCAGCGTAGGGGTGGGACTAGCGGGGGGTCACACCGGGGAGCTGTTTTTT. It specifies CASSVGVGLAGGHTGELFF.

V gene TRBV5-4 combines with J gene TRBJ1-1; possible D gene TRBD1, 5 bases. The CDR3 runs 14 residues. V was shortened by 6 bases and J by 0 bases, with 12 bases between the two germline ends. CDR1 and CDR2 (germline): SGHNT, YYREEE (reference sequence). In DNA form, the CDR3 reads TGTGCCAGCACCCTAGACAGAATGAACACTGAAGCTTTCTTT. Its translation: CASTLDRMNTEAFF.

V is TRBV9 and J is TRBJ1-4, with 7 bases fitting TRBD1. The CDR3 spans 14 residues. The J segment lost 13 bases and the V segment lost 0 bases, leaving 9 bases of the junction unmatched. Germline V gene sequence: CDR1 SGDLS, CDR2 YYNGEE. CDR3 sequence reads: CASSVGAGGPSLFF. CDR3 DNA sequence: TGTGCCAGCAGCGTAGGGGCAGGGGGACCTTCACTGTTTTTT.

This clone was observed a single time. This sequence joins TRBV3-1 (or the pseudogene TRBV3-2) and TRBJ2-1; possibly TRBD2 for D (6 bases). The V end was cut by 4 bases, the J end by 3 bases, with 13 bases between. The germline V gene encodes CDR1 LGHDT and CDR2 YNNKEL (reference sequence). The CDR3 contains 15 residues. For the CDR3, the DNA is TGTGCCAGCAGCCGGGCCGGGGGTCGCTACAATGAGCAGTTCTTC. Translation: CASSRAGGRYNEQFF.

DNA of the CDR3: TGTGCCAGCCCCCGGAGGGGCGAGGTTGAGCAGTACTTC. As protein: CASPRRGEVEQYF. The V and J genes are TRBV28 and TRBJ2-7; D perhaps matches TRBD2 (6 bases). The ends were cut back, 8 bases at V and 7 bases at J, with 18 bases in the middle. Looked up from germline, CDR1 is MDHEN and CDR2 is SYDVKM. There are 13 residues in the CDR3.